The 10 T cell receptor beta chains below all came from one sample that was sequenced in a study of cytomegalovirus exposure and HLA in healthy donors. The PCR used 60 Vbeta and 13 Jbeta primers. The table came from immunoSEQ multiplex PCR; TCRdb's copy has only in-frame clones and leaves some out. Here the sample spans tens of thousands of clones, 75% being singletons. Sequenced sample: PBMCs. Every receptor here comes from a man between 65 and 85 years old in good health and CMV-seronegative.

The V gene is TRBV7-2, the J gene TRBJ1-1; no clear D. The CDR3 runs to 14 residues. Germline CDR1 is SGHTA and CDR2 is FQGNSA. Deletions cut 2 bases from V and 1 base from J, with 8 bases between. DNA for the CDR3: TGTGCCAGCAGCTTAACGGCGGAGAACACTGAAGCTTTCTTT. Residues: CASSLTAENTEAFF.

V usage is TRBV18 and J usage is TRBJ2-7; D not resolved. CDR3 length equals 12 residues. CDR1 KGHSH and CDR2 LQKENI come from the germline V gene. V dropped 3 bases and J dropped 2 bases, with 5 bases sitting between them. CDR3 nucleotide sequence: TGTGCCAGCTCACCCAATCCCTACGAGCAGTACTTC. Translating it yields CASSPNPYEQYF. The full variable domain, completed using reference TRBV18 and TRBJ2-7, is NAGVMQNPRHLVRRRGQEARLRCSPMKGHSHVYWYRQLPEEGLKFMVYLQKENIIDESGMPKERFSAEFPKEGPSILRIQQVVRGDSAAYFCASSPNPYEQYFGPGTRLTVT.

The chain joins TRBV2 to TRBJ2-7; 11 bases are shared with TRBD2. From germline, CDR1 is SNHLY and CDR2 FYNNEI. V lost 7 bases, J lost 6 bases, and 5 bases stayed unmatched. The CDR3 has 13 amino acids. CDR3 loop: CASMRLAGSEQYF. The CDR3 DNA sequence: TGTGCCAGCATGAGACTAGCGGGGAGCGAGCAGTACTTC.

This chain's CDR3 is CASSLSGSQETQYF. CDR3 coding DNA: TGTGCCAGCAGTCTTAGCGGGAGTCAAGAGACCCAGTACTTC. The rearrangement joins TRBV6-6 to TRBJ2-5, with 9 bases lining up with TRBD2. Unmatched junction bases numbered 3, after V lost 5 bases and J lost 2 bases. This CDR3 contains 14 residues. Germline values: CDR1 MNHNY, CDR2 SVGAGI (reference sequence).

The count of this clone is one. This rearrangement joins TRBV12-5 to TRBJ1-2; D gene uncertain. There are 12 residues in the CDR3. Trimming took 2 bases from V and 4 from J, leaving 5 bases between them. In germline, CDR1 is LGHNT, CDR2 FRNRAP. The chain's CDR3 is CASGLSPYGYTF. The CDR3 coding sequence is TGTGCTAGTGGTTTGAGCCCCTATGGCTACACCTTC.

The chain combines TRBV7-2 with TRBJ2-7, with TRBD2 identical over 7 bases. Germline V lookup: CDR1 SGHTA, CDR2 FQGNSA. After removal of 1 base from V and 2 bases from J, the junction contained 5 bases not matched to a gene. The CDR3 loop spans 15 amino acids. DNA of the CDR3: TGTGCCAGCAGCTTAGGAGCGGGGCGAACCTACGAGCAGTACTTC. This translates into CASSLGAGRTYEQYF.

The chain recombines TRBV7-2 with TRBJ2-7; 8 bases line up with TRBD1. V trimming: 4 bases; J trimming: 4 bases; junction bases outside the gene matches: 6. This CDR3 region has 14 residues. Germline V gene data show CDR1 as SGHTA and CDR2 as FQGNSA. The CDR3 bases are TGTGCCAGCAGCTCCGACAGGGGTTGGTACGAGCAGTACTTC. As protein: CASSSDRGWYEQYF.

The chain has TRBV4-3 and TRBJ2-2, with 9 bases that match TRBD2. Germline V gene lookup returns CDR1 LGHNA and CDR2 YSLEER. With 5 bases clipped from V and 5 bases from J, the junction kept 3 bases outside the gene matches. The CDR3 covers 14 residues. The CDR3 loop is CASSLAGVTGELFF. CDR3 bases: TGCGCCAGCAGCTTAGCGGGAGTAACCGGGGAGCTGTTTTTT.

This clone was picked up one time. V is TRBV12-1 and J is TRBJ2-5; TRBD2, the table's D call, was not compared with the DNA. The J call may be wrong; the DNA end is better matched by TRBJ2-7. TRBV12-1 is assigned pseudogene status. This CDR3 has 20 residues. The CDR3 loop reads CASSFAPLAGGPLVPYEQYF. The DNA for the CDR3 is TGTGCCAGCAGCTTTGCGCCCCTAGCGGGAGGGCCCTTAGTCCCGTACGAGCAGTACTTC.

This chain links TRBV15 with TRBJ2-1, with 7 nucleotides matching TRBD1. Germline V gene sequence: CDR1 LNHNV, CDR2 YYDKDF (reference sequence). Losses at the gene ends were 3 bases for V and 4 bases for J; bases not matched to a gene: 9. The length of the CDR3 is 16 residues. For the CDR3, the DNA is TGTGCCACCAGCAGCGCCCCGGGACAGCTATACAATGAGCAGTTCTTC. This codes for CATSSAPGQLYNEQFF. Variable domain in full (rest from reference TRBV15 and TRBJ2-1): DAMVIQNPRYQVTQFGKPVTLSCSQTLNHNVMYWYQQKSSQAPKLLFHYYDKDFNNEADTPDNFQSRRPNTSFCFLDIRSPGLGDTAMYLCATSSAPGQLYNEQFFGPGTRLTVL.